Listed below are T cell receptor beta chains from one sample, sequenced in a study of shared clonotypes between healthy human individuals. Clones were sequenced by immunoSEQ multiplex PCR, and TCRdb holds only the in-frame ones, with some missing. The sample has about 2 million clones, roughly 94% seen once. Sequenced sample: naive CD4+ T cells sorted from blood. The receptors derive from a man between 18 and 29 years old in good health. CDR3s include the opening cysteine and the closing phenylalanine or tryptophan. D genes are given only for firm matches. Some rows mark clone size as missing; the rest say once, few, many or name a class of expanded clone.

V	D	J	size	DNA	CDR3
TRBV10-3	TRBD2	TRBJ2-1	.	TGTGCCATTCATAGCGGGAGCTCCTACAATGAGCAGTTCTTC	CAIHSGSSYNEQFF
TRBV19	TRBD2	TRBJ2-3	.	TGTGCCAGTACTCCCGGGACTAGCGGGAGACCTAGCACAGATACGCAGTATTTT	CASTPGTSGRPSTDTQYF
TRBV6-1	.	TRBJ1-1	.	TGTGCCAGCAGTGAAGCTGCTGACATTCGCCGAACTGAAGCTTTCTTT	CASSEAADIRRTEAFF
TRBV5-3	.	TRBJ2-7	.	TGTGCCAGAAGCTTGAAGGACGCCAACTACGAGCAGTACTTC	CARSLKDANYEQYF
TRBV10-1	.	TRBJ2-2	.	TGCGCCAGCAGTGAGTCTGGGGGATTGAACACCGGGGAGCTGTTTTTT	CASSESGGLNTGELFF
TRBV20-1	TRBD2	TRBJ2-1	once	TGCGGGGGGGATGAGCAGTTCTTC	CGGDEQFF
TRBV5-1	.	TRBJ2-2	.	TGCGCCAGCAGCACAACCGGGACAAGCAACACCGGGGAGCTGTTTTTT	CASSTTGTSNTGELFF
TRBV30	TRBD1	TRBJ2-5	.	TGTGCCTGGAGTCTTAGGACAGGCCTGGAAAACTTC	CAWSLRTGLENF
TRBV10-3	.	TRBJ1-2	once	TGTGCCATCAGCGATGACAGTCCCTATGGCTACACCTTC	CAISDDSPYGYTF
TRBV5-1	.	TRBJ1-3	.	TGCGCCAGCAGGGTAGGGAGTTCTGGAAACACCATATATTTT	CASRVGSSGNTIYF
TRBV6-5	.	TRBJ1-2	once	TGTGCCAGCAGCCTTCTCCCTGATGGCTACACCTTC	CASSLLPDGYTF
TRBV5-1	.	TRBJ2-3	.	TGCGCCAGCAGGGGGATGGGCACAGATACGCAGTATTTT	CASRGMGTDTQYF
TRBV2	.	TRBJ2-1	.	TGTGCCAGCAGTGTTCCGGGGCCAAGCCATGAGCAGTTCTTC	CASSVPGPSHEQFF
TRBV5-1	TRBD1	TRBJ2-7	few	TGCGCCAGCAGCTTGGTGGGACAGGGCTACGAGCAGTACTTC	CASSLVGQGYEQYF
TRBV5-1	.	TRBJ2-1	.	TGCGCCAGCAGCTTGGAGGAGGGGGCGGTCTACAATGAGCAGTTCTTC	CASSLEEGAVYNEQFF
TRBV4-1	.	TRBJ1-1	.	TGCGCCAGCAGCCTAACAGGGAGACGGGCTTTCTTT	CASSLTGRRAFF
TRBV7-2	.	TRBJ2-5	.	TGTGCCAGCAGCTTTTATGGAATCCAAGAGACCCAGTACTTC	CASSFYGIQETQYF
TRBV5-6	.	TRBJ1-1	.	TGTGCCAGCAGCACTGGGACGGGAATAAACACTGAAGCTTTCTTT	CASSTGTGINTEAFF
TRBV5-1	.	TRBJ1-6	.	TGCGCCAGCAGCTTGACCTATAATTCACCCCTCCACTTT	CASSLTYNSPLHF
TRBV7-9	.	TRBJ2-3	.	TGTGCCAGCAGCCCGACGCGGGCAACCCGGGAAAGCACAGATACGCAGTATTTT	CASSPTRATRESTDTQYF
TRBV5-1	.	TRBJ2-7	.	TGCGCCAGCAGCTTGGGGGTGGCCTCCTACGAGCAGTACTTC	CASSLGVASYEQYF
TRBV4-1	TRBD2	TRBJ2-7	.	TGCGCCAGCAGCCAAGGGCTAGCGGGAGCTTACGAGCAGTACTTC	CASSQGLAGAYEQYF